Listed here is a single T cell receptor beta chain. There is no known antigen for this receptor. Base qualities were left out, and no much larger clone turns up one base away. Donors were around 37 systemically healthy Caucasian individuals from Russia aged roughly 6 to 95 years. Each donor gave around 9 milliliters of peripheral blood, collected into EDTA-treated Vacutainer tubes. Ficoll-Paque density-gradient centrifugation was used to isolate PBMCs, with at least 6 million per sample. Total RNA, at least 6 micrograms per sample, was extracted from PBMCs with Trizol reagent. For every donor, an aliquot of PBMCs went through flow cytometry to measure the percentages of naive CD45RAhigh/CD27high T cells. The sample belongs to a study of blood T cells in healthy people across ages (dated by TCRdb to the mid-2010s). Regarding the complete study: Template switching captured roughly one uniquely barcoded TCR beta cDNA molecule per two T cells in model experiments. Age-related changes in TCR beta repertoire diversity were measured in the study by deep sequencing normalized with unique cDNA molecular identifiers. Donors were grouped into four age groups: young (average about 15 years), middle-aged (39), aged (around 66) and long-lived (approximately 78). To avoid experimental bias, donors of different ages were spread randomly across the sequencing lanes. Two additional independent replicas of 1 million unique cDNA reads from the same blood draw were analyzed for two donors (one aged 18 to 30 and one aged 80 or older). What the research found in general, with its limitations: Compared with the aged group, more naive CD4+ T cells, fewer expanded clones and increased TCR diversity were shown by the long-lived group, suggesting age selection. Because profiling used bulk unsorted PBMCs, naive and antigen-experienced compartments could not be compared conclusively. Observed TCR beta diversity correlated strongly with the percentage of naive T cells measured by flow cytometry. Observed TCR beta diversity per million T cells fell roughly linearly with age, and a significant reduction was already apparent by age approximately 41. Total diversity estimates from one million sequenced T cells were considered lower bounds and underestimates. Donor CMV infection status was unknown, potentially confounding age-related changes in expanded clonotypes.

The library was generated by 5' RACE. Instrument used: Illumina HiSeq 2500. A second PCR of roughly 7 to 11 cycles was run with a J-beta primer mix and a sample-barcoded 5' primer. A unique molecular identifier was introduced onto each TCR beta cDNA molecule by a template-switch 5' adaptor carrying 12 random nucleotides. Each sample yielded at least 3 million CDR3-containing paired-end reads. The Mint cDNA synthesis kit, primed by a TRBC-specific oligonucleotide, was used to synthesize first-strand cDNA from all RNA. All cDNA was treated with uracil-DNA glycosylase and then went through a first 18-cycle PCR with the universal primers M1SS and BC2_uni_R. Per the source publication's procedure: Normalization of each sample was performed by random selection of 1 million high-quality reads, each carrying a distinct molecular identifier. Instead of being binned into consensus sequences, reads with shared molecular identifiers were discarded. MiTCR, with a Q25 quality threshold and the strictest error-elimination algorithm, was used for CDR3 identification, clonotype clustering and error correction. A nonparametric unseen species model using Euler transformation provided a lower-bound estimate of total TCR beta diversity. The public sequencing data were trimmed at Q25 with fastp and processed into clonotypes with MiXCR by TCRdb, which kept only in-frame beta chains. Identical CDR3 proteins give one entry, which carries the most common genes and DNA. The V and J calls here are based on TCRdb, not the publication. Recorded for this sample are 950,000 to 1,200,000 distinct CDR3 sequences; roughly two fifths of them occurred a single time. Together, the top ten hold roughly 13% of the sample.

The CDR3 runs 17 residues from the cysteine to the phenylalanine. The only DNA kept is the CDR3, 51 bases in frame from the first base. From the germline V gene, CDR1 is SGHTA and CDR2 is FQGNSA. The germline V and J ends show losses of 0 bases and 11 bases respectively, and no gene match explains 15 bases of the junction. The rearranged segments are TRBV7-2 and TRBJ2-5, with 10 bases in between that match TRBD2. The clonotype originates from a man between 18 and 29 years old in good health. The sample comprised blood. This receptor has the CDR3 CASSLAQSSGGYNEQYF. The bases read TGTGCCAGCAGCTTAGCGCAGTCTAGCGGGGGCTACAATGAGCAGTACTTC. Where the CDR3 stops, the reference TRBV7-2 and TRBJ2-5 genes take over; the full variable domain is GAGVSQSPSNKVTEKGKDVELRCDPISGHTALYWYRQSLGQGLEFLIYFQGNSAPDKSGLPSDRFSAERTGGSVSTLTIQRTQQEDSAVYLCASSLAQSSGGYNEQYFGPGTRLLVL.